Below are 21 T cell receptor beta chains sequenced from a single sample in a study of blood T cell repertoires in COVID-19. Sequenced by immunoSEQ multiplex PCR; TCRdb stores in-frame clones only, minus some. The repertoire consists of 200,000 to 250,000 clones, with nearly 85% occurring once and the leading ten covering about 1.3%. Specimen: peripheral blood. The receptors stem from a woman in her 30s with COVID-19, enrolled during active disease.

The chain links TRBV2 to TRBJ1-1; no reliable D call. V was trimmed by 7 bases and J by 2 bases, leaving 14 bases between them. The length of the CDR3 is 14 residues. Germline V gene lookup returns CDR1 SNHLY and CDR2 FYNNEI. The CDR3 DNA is TGTGCCAGCACCGAACCCACAGTAAACACTGAAGCTTTCTTT. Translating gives CASTEPTVNTEAFF.

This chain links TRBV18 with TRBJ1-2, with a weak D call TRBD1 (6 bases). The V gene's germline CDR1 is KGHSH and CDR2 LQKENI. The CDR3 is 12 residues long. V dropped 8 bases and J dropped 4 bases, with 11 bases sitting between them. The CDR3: CASLGGSYGYTF. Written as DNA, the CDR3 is TGTGCCAGCCTAGGGGGTAGCTATGGCTACACCTTC.

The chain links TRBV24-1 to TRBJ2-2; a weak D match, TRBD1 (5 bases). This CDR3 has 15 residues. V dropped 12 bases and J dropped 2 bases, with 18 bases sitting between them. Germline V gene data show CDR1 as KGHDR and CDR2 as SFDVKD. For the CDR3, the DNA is TGTGCCGCAGGACACTGGGCGGACAACACCGGGGAGCTGTTTTTT. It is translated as CAAGHWADNTGELFF.

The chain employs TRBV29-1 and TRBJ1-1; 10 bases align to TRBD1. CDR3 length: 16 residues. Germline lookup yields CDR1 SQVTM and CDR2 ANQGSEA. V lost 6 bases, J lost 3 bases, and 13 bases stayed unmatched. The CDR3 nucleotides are TGCAGCGTAAAAAGCCGGACAGGGGGTCGGGACACTGAAGCTTTCTTT. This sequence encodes CSVKSRTGGRDTEAFF.

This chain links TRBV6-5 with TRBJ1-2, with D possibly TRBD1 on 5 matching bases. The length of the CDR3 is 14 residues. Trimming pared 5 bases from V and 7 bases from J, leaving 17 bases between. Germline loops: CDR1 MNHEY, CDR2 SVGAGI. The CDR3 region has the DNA TGTGCCAGCAGTACGCGGGGGGGAGGGCCTGGCTACACCTTC. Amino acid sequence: CASSTRGGGPGYTF.

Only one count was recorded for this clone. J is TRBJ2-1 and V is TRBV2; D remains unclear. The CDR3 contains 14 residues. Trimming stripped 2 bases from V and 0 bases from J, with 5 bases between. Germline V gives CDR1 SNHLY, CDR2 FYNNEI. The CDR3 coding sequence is TGTGCCAGCAGTGAATCCCTCTCCTACAATGAGCAGTTCTTC. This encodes CASSESLSYNEQFF.

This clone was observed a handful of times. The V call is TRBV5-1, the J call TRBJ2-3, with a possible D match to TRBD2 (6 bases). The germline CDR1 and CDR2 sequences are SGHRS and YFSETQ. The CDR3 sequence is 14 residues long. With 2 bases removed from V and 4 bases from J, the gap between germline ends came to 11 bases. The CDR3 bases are TGCGCCAGCAGCTTTGGAGGGCCGCCAGATACGCAGTATTTT. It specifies CASSFGGPPDTQYF.

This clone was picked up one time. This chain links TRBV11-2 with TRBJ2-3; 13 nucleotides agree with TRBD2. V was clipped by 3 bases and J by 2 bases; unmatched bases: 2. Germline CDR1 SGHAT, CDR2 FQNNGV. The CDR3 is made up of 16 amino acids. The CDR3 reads CASSFTSGGATDTQYF. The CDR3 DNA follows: TGTGCCAGCAGCTTTACTAGCGGGGGGGCCACAGATACGCAGTATTTT.

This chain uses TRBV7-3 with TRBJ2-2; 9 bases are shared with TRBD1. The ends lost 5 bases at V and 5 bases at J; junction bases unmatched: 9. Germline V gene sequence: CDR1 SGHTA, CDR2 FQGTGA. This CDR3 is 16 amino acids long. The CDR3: CASSRAGQGSTGELFF. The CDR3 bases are TGTGCCAGCAGCCGAGCGGGACAGGGTTCGACCGGGGAGCTGTTTTTT.

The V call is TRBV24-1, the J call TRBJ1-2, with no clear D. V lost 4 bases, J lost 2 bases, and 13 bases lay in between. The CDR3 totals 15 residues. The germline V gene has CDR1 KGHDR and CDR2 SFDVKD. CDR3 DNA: TGTGCCACCAGTGACCCCCAGGCGGGGAACTATGGCTACACCTTC. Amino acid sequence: CATSDPQAGNYGYTF.

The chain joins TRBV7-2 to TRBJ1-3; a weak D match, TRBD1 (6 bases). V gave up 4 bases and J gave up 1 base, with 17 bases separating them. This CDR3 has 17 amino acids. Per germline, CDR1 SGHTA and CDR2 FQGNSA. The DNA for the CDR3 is TGTGCCAGCAGCTCAAAGAGAGGGGGAGAGTCTGGAAACACCATATATTTT. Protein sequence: CASSSKRGGESGNTIYF.

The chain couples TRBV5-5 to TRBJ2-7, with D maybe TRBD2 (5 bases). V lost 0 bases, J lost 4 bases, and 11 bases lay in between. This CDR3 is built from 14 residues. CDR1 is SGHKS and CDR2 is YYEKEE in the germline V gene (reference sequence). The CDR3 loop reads CASSLGRPGYEQYF. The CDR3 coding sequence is TGTGCCAGCAGCTTGGGACGTCCGGGATACGAGCAGTACTTC.

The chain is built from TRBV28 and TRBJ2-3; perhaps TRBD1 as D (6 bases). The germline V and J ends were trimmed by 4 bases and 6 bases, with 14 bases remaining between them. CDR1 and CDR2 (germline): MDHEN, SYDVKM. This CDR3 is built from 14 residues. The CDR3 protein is CASSYTGLGDTQYF. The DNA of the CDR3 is TGTGCCAGCAGTTATACAGGGTTGGGTGATACGCAGTATTTT.

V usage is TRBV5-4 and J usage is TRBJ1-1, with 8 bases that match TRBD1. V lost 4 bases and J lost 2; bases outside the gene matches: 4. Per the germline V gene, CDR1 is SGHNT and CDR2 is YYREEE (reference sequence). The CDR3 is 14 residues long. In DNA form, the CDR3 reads TGTGCCAGCAGCAAGGACAGGGTTAACACTGAAGCTTTCTTT. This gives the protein CASSKDRVNTEAFF.

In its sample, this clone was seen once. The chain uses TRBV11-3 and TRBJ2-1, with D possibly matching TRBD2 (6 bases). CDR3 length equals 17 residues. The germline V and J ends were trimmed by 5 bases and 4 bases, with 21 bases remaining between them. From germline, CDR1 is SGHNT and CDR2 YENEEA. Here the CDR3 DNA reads TGTGCCAGCAGCCAGAACCCGACCCTAGGGAGGTACAATGAGCAGTTCTTC. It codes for CASSQNPTLGRYNEQFF. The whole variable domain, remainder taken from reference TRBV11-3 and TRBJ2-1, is EAGVVQSPRYKIIEKKQPVAFWCNPISGHNTLYWYLQNLGQGPELLIRYENEEAVDDSQLPKDRFSAERLKGVDSTLKIQPAELGDSAVYLCASSQNPTLGRYNEQFFGPGTRLTVL.

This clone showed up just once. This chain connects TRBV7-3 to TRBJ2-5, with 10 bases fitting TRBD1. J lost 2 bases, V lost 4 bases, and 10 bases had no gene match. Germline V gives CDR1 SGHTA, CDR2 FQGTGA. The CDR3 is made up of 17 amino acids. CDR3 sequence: CASSSSGPGQGQETQYF. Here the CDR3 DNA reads TGTGCCAGCAGCTCCTCAGGACCGGGACAGGGGCAAGAGACCCAGTACTTC. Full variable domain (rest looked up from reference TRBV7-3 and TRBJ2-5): GAGVSQTPSNKVTEKGKYVELRCDPISGHTALYWYRQSLGQGPEFLIYFQGTGAADDSGLPNDRFFAVRPEGSVSTLKIQRTERGDSAVYLCASSSSGPGQGQETQYFGPGTRLLVL.

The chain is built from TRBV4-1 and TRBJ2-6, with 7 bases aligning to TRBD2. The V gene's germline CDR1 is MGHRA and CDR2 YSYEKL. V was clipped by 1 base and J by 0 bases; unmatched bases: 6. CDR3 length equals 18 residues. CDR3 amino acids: CASSQGAGAPSGANVLTF. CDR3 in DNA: TGCGCCAGCAGCCAAGGGGCGGGAGCGCCCTCTGGGGCCAACGTCCTGACTTTC.

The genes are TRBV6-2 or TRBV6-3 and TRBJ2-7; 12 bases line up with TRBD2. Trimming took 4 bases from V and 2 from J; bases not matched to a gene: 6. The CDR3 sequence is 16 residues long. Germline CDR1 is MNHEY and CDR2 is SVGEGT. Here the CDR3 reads CASSSLAGGRTYEQYF. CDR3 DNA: TGTGCCAGCAGTTCCCTAGCGGGGGGGAGGACCTACGAGCAGTACTTC.

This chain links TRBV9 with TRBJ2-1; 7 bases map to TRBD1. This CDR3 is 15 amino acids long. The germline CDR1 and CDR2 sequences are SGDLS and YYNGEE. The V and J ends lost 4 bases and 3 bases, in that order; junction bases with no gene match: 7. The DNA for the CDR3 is TGTGCCAGCAGCCTTAGGGGGCTCCTCTACAATGAGCAGTTCTTC. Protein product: CASSLRGLLYNEQFF.

The CDR3 protein is CASSLAGLQETQYF. The CDR3 nucleotides are TGTGCCAGCAGCTTGGCAGGTCTCCAAGAGACCCAGTACTTC. The chain couples TRBV5-6 to TRBJ2-5, with D uncertain. The germline V gene has CDR1 SGHDT and CDR2 YYEEEE. There are 14 residues in the CDR3. Trimming took 0 bases from V and 1 from J, leaving 7 bases between them. Looking up the rest from reference TRBV5-6 and TRBJ2-5 gives the full variable domain: DAGVTQSPTHLIKTRGQQVTLRCSPKSGHDTVSWYQQALGQGPQFIFQYYEEEERQRGNFPDRFSGHQFPNYSSELNVNALLLGDSALYLCASSLAGLQETQYFGPGTRLLVL.

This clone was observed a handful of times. The CDR3 nucleotides read TGTGCCAGCAGTTACTTTGGGGGCGCTGACACCGGGGAGCTGTTTTTT. The encoded protein is CASSYFGGADTGELFF. The rearrangement uses TRBV6-2 or TRBV6-3 and TRBJ2-2; D might be TRBD1 (6 bases). There are 16 residues in the CDR3. The V end lost 1 base, the J end lost 3 bases, and 12 bases lay between the germline ends. CDR1 is MNHEY and CDR2 is SVGEGT in the germline V gene.